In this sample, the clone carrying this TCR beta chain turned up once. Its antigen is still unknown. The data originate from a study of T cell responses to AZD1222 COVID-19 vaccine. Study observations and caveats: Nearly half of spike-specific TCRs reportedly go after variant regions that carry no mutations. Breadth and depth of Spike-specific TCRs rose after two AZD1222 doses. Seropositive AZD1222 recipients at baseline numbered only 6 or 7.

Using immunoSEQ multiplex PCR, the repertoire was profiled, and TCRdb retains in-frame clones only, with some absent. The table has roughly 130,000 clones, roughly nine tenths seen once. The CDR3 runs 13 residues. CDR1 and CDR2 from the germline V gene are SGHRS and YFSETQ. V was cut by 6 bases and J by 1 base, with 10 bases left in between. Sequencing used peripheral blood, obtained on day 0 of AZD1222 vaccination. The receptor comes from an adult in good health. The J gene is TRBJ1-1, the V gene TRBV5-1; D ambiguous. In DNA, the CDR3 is TGCGCCAGCAAATGGGTGGGGAACACTGAAGCTTTCTTT. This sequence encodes CASKWVGNTEAFF. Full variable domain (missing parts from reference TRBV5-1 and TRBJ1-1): KAGVTQTPRYLIKTRGQQVTLSCSPISGHRSVSWYQQTPGQGLQFLFEYFSETQRNKGNFPGRFSGRQFSNSRSEMNVSTLELGDSALYLCASKWVGNTEAFFGQGTRLTVV.